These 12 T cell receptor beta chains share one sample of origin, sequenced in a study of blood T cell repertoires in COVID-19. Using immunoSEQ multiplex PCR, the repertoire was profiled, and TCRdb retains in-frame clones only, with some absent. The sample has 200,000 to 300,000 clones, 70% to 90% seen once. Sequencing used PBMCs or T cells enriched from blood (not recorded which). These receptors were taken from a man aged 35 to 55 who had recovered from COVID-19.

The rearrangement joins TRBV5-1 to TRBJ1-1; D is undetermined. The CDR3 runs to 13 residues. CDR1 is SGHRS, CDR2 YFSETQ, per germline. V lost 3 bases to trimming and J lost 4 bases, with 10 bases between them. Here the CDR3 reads CASSSALVTEAFF. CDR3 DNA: TGCGCCAGCAGCTCCGCGTTGGTCACTGAAGCTTTCTTT.

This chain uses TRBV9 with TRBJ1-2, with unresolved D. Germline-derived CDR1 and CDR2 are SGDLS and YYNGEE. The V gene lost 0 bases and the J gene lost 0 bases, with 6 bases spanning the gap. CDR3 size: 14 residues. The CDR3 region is CASSVAGSNYGYTF. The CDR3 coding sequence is TGTGCCAGCAGCGTAGCAGGTTCTAACTATGGCTACACCTTC.

CDR3 bases: TGTGCCAGCAGCCCGACAGACAGCCCCTACGAGCAGTACTTC. It yields the protein CASSPTDSPYEQYF. The chain links TRBV5-6 to TRBJ2-7; D perhaps matches TRBD1 (5 bases). Trimming stripped 4 bases from V and 2 bases from J, with 13 bases between. Germline lookup yields CDR1 SGHDT and CDR2 YYEEEE. CDR3 length: 14 residues.

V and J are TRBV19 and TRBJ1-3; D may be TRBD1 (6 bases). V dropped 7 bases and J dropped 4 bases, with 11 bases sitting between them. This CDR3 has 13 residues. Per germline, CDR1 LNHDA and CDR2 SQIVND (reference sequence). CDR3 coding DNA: TGTGCCAGTACCCGACAGGAGGGAAACACCATATATTTT. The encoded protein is CASTRQEGNTIYF.

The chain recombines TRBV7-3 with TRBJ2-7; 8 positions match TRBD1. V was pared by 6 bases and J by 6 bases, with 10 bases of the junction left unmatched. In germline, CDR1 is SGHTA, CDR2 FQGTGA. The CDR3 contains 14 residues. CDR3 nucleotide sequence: TGTGCCAGCAGTCCTCAGGGGGCGCAGGGCGAGCAGTACTTC. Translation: CASSPQGAQGEQYF.

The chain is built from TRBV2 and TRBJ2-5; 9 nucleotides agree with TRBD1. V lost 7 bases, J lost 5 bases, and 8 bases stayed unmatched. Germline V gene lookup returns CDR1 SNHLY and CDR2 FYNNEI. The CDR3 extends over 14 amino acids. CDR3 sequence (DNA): TGTGCCAGCACCTTAGGGGGACAGGGTGAGACCCAGTACTTC. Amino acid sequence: CASTLGGQGETQYF.

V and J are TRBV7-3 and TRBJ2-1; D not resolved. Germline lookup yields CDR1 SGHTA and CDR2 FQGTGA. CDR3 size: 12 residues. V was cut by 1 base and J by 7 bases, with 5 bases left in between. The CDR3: CASSLSVNEQFF. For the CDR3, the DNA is TGTGCCAGCAGCTTAAGCGTTAATGAGCAGTTCTTC.

In nucleotides, the CDR3 is TGTGCCAGCAGTGAATATGGTGGACAGGGCTACTATGGCTACACCTTC. Protein sequence: CASSEYGGQGYYGYTF. This chain uses TRBV25-1 with TRBJ1-2; TRBD1 matches at 8 bases. The CDR3 is made up of 16 amino acids. Germline CDR1 and CDR2: MGHDK and SYGVNS. Germline trimming cut 0 bases from V and 3 bases from J; bases unmatched to any gene: 6.

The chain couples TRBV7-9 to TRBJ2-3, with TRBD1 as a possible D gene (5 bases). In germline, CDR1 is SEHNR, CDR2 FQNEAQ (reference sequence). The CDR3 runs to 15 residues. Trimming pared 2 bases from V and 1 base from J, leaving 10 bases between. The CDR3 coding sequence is TGTGCCAGCAGCTTAAGGGGTAGTGGCACAGATACGCAGTATTTT. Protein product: CASSLRGSGTDTQYF.

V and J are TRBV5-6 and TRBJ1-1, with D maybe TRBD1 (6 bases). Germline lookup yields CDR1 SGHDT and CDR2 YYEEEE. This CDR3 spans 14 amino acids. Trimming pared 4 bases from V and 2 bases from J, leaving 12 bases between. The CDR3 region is CASSGTGLNTEAFF. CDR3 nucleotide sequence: TGTGCCAGCAGCGGAACAGGGCTTAACACTGAAGCTTTCTTT. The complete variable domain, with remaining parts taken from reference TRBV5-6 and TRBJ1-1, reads DAGVTQSPTHLIKTRGQQVTLRCSPKSGHDTVSWYQQALGQGPQFIFQYYEEEERQRGNFPDRFSGHQFPNYSSELNVNALLLGDSALYLCASSGTGLNTEAFFGQGTRLTVV.

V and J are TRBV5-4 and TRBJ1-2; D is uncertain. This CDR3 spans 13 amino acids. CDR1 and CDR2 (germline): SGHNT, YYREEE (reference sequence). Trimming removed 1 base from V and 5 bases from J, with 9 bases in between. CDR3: CASSLYEDYGYTF. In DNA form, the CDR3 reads TGTGCCAGCAGCTTGTACGAGGATTATGGCTACACCTTC.

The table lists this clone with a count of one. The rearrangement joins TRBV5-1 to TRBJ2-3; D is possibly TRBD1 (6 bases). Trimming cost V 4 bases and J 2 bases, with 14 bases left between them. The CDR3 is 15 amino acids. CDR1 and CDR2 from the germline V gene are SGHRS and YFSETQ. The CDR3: CASSIGQRYTDTQYF. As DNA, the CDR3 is TGCGCCAGCAGCATCGGACAGCGCTACACAGATACGCAGTATTTT.